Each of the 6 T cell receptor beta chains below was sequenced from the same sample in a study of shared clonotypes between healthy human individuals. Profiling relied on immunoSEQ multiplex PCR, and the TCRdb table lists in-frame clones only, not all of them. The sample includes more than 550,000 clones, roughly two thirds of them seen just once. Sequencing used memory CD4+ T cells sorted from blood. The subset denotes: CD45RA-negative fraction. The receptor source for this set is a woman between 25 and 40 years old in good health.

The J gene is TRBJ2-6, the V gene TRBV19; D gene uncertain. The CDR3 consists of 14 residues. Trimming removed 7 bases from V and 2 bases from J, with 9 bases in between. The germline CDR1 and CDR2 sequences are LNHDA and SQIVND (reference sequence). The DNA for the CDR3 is TGTGCCAGTAAACCGCCGGCTGGGGCCAACGTCCTGACTTTC. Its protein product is CASKPPAGANVLTF.

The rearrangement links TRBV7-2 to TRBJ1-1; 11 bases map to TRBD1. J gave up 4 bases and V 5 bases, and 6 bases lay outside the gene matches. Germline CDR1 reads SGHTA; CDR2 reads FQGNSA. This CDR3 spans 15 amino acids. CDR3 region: CASSPGTGGRTEAFF. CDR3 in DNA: TGTGCCAGCAGCCCCGGGACAGGGGGACGCACTGAAGCTTTCTTT.

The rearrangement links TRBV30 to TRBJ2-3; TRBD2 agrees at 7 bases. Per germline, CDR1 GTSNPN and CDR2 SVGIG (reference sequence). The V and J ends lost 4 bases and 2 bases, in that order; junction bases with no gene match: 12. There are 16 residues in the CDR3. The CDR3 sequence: CAWIFQRRGSTDTQYF. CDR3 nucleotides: TGTGCCTGGATTTTCCAAAGGCGGGGGTCCACAGATACGCAGTATTTT.

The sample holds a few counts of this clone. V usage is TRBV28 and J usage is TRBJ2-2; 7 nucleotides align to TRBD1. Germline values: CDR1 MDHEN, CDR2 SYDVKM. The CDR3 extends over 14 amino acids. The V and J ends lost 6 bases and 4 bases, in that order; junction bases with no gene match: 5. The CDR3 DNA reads TGTGCCAGCAGGGGCGACAGGGCCACCGGGGAGCTGTTTTTT. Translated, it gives CASRGDRATGELFF.

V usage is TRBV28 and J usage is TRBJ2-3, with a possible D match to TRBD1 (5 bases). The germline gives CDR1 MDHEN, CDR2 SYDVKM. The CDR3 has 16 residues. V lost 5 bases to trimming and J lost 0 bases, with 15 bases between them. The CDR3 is CASSPSQGYSTDTQYF. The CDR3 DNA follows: TGTGCCAGCAGTCCATCCCAGGGCTATAGCACAGATACGCAGTATTTT.

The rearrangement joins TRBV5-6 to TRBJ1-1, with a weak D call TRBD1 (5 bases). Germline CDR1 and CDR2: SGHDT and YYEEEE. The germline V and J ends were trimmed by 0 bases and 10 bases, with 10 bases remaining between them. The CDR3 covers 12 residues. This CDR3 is CASSLALGGAFF. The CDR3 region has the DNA TGTGCCAGCAGCTTGGCCTTGGGGGGAGCTTTCTTT. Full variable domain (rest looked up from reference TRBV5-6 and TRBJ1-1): DAGVTQSPTHLIKTRGQQVTLRCSPKSGHDTVSWYQQALGQGPQFIFQYYEEEERQRGNFPDRFSGHQFPNYSSELNVNALLLGDSALYLCASSLALGGAFFGQGTRLTVV.